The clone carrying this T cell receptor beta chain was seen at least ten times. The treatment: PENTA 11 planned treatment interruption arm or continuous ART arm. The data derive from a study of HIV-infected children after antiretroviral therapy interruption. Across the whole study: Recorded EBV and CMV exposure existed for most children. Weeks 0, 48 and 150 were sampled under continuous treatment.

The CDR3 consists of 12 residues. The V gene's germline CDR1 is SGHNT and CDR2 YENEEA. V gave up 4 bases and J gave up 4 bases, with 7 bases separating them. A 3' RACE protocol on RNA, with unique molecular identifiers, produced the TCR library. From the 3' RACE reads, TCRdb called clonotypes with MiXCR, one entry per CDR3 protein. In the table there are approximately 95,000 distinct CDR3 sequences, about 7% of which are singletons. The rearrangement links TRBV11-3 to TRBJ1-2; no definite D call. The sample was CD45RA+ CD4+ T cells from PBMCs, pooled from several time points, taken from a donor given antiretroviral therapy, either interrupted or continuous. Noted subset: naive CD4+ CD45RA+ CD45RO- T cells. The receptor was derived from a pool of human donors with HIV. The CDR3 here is CASSSDFYGYTF. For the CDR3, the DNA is TGTGCCAGCAGCTCGGATTTCTATGGCTACACCTTC.